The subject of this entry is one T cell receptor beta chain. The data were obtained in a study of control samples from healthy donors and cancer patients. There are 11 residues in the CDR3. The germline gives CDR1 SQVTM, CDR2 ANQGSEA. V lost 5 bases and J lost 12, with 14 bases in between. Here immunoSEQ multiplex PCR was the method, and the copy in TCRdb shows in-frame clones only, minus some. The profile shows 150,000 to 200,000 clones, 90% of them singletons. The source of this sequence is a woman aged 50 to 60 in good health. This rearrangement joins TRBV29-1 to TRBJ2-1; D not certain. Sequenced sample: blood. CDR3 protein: CSVRGEALQFF. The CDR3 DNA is TGCAGCGTTAGAGGCGAGGCTCTGCAGTTCTTC.